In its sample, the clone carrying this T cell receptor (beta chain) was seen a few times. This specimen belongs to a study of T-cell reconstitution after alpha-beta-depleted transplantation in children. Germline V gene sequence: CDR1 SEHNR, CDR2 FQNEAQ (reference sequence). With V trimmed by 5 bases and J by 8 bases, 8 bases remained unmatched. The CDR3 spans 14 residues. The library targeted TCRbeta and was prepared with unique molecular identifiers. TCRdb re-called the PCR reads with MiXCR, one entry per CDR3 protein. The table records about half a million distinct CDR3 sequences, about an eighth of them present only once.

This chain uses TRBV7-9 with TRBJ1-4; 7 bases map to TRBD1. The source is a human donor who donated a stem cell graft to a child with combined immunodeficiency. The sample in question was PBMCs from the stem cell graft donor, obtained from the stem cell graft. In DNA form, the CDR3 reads TGTGCCAGCAGCGCCGACAGGGTTGGGGAAAAACTGTTTTTT. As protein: CASSADRVGEKLFF.